The 31 T cell receptor beta chains below were found in one sample sequenced in a study of blood T cell repertoires in COVID-19. Here immunoSEQ multiplex PCR was the method, and the copy in TCRdb shows in-frame clones only, minus some. The profile shows about 81,000 clones, more than 75% of them singletons. Sample: peripheral blood. These receptors were collected from a man aged 55 to 70 with acute or convalescent COVID-19.

The chain has TRBV19 and TRBJ1-2; D perhaps matches TRBD1 (6 bases). The length of the CDR3 is 14 residues. V dropped 7 bases and J dropped 7 bases, with 19 bases sitting between them. Germline V gives CDR1 LNHDA, CDR2 SQIVND (reference sequence). CDR3 sequence reads: CASTPGMAGAGYTF. DNA for the CDR3: TGTGCCAGTACCCCCGGAATGGCAGGGGCTGGCTACACCTTC.

The V gene is TRBV27, the J gene TRBJ1-6; the D gene is possibly TRBD1 (5 bases). The germline gives CDR1 MNHEY, CDR2 SMNVEV (reference sequence). V dropped 5 bases and J dropped 5 bases, with 13 bases sitting between them. This CDR3 contains 15 residues. CDR3 amino acids: CASSRETVDNSPLHF. CDR3 nucleotide sequence: TGTGCCAGCAGTCGGGAGACAGTAGATAATTCACCCCTCCACTTT.

The V and J genes are TRBV6-1 and TRBJ1-3; D unclear. Trimming removed 2 bases at V and 4 bases at J, with 12 bases between. CDR3 size: 15 residues. Germline V gene sequence: CDR1 MNHNS, CDR2 SASEGT. The CDR3 loop is CASSERVGGGNTIYF. The DNA of the CDR3 is TGTGCCAGCAGTGAAAGGGTGGGAGGGGGAAACACCATATATTTT.

Concerning this clone itself: At one end the junction does not follow the germline gene, possibly because of a read error. The chain recombines TRBV7-7 with TRBJ2-3; possible D gene TRBD1, 7 bases. This CDR3 region has 16 residues. Germline V gene sequence: CDR1 SSHAT, CDR2 FNYEAQ (reference sequence). In nucleotides, the CDR3 is TGTGCTAGCAGCTTAGGCGGCAGGGGGGTCCCAGATACGCAGTATTTT. Protein sequence: CASSLGGRGVPDTQYF.

The chain has TRBV5-1 and TRBJ2-5; 10 bases are a match to TRBD2. Trimming took 2 bases from V and 1 from J; bases not matched to a gene: 2. The CDR3 totals 15 residues. Per the germline V gene, CDR1 is SGHRS and CDR2 is YFSETQ. The CDR3: CASSLGLAVQETQYF. CDR3 sequence (DNA): TGCGCCAGCAGCTTAGGACTAGCGGTCCAAGAGACCCAGTACTTC.

This clone was counted only a few times. The V and J genes are TRBV6-2 or TRBV6-3 and TRBJ2-2; the D gene is possibly TRBD2 (7 bases). Germline V lookup: CDR1 MNHEY, CDR2 SVGEGT. V lost 4 bases to trimming and J lost 4 bases, with 13 bases between them. CDR3 size: 15 residues. CDR3 nucleotide sequence: TGTGCCAGCAGTTGGGTTCGGGGGGCCACCGGGGAGCTGTTTTTT. Residues: CASSWVRGATGELFF.

This rearrangement joins TRBV5-1 to TRBJ2-2; 13 bases are shared with TRBD2. V lost 4 bases, J lost 5 bases, and 8 bases stayed unmatched. The CDR3 has 17 amino acids. CDR1 is SGHRS, CDR2 YFSETQ, per germline. The CDR3 loop reads CASSPGLAGVGTGELFF. CDR3 coding DNA: TGCGCCAGCAGCCCCGGACTAGCGGGAGTCGGTACCGGGGAGCTGTTTTTT.

The V and J genes are TRBV11-3 and TRBJ2-1; no clear D gene. Per the germline V gene, CDR1 is SGHNT and CDR2 is YENEEA. V was cut by 4 bases and J by 4 bases, with 8 bases left in between. CDR3 size: 13 residues. In nucleotides, the CDR3 is TGTGCCAGCAGCTCGTCGAGGTACAATGAGCAGTTCTTC. Translation gives CASSSSRYNEQFF.

The chain recombines TRBV4-1 with TRBJ1-1; D possibly corresponds to TRBD1 (6 bases). Trimming took off 6 bases at V and 4 bases at J, with 12 bases between the two ends. The CDR3 is 13 amino acids. Germline V CDR1 and CDR2: MGHRA, YSYEKL. The CDR3 sequence is CASRRGASTEAFF. CDR3 nucleotides: TGCGCCAGCAGACGGGGGGCGAGCACTGAAGCTTTCTTT.

This clone occurred a few times. This chain connects TRBV28 to TRBJ1-4, with D maybe TRBD1 (5 bases). Trimming removed 8 bases at V and 9 bases at J, with 10 bases between. CDR3 length equals 11 residues. CDR1 is MDHEN, CDR2 SYDVKM, per germline. The CDR3 region is CASFAGQKLFF. In DNA form, the CDR3 reads TGTGCCAGCTTTGCAGGGCAAAAACTGTTTTTT.

The gene calls are TRBV11-1 and TRBJ1-1; D call uncertain. Trimming removed 5 bases at V and 3 bases at J, with 10 bases between. The CDR3 is 13 amino acids. Germline V CDR1 and CDR2: SGHAT, FQDESV (reference sequence). CDR3 sequence: CASSPRPDTEAFF. CDR3 nucleotides: TGTGCCAGCAGCCCCCGCCCGGACACTGAAGCTTTCTTT.

The CDR3 loop is CASSSPGSSGNTIYF. The DNA for the CDR3 is TGTGCCAGCTCATCCCCTGGGAGCTCTGGAAACACCATATATTTT. The chain carries TRBV18 and TRBJ1-3; no clear D. The CDR3 runs 15 residues. V was shortened by 5 bases and J by 0 bases, with 11 bases between the two germline ends. Per the germline V gene, CDR1 is KGHSH and CDR2 is LQKENI.

V is TRBV5-1 and J is TRBJ1-2; D is perhaps TRBD1 (5 bases). The CDR3 is 14 amino acids. Germline V gene lookup returns CDR1 SGHRS and CDR2 YFSETQ. Trimming pared 2 bases from V and 4 bases from J, leaving 12 bases between. The CDR3 coding sequence is TGCGCCAGCAGCTTCGGGACTGATCGCTATGGCTACACCTTC. Its protein product is CASSFGTDRYGYTF.

V usage is TRBV12-3 or TRBV12-4 and J usage is TRBJ2-2; TRBD2 matches at 7 bases. V dropped 5 bases and J dropped 10; count of bases not matched to a gene: 4. The length of the CDR3 is 12 residues. The CDR3 sequence is CASSIGGLELFF. In DNA form, the CDR3 reads TGTGCCAGCAGTATCGGGGGGTTGGAGCTGTTTTTT.

The rearrangement links TRBV7-9 to TRBJ2-7; TRBD1 agrees at 12 bases. CDR3 length: 14 residues. V gave up 5 bases and J gave up 4 bases; unmatched junction bases: 3. The germline V gene has CDR1 SEHNR and CDR2 FQNEAQ (reference sequence). The CDR3: CASSEGQGAYEQYF. The CDR3 nucleotides read TGTGCCAGCAGCGAGGGACAGGGGGCTTACGAGCAGTACTTC.

This clone was observed a few times. In the same sample, other DNA sequences code for this CDR3. The chain links TRBV5-1 to TRBJ1-2; D not certain. Germline V CDR1 and CDR2: SGHRS, YFSETQ. The CDR3 contains 14 residues. Between the trimmed V and J ends, which lost 4 bases and 2 bases, there was a span of 12 bases. The CDR3 here is CASSPRTENYGYTF. Written as DNA, the CDR3 is TGCGCCAGCAGCCCTCGGACTGAAAACTATGGCTACACCTTC.

For the CDR3, the DNA is TGTGCCAGCAGCTCGGGACAGAACACCGGGGAGCTGTTTTTT. Protein sequence: CASSSGQNTGELFF. The chain couples TRBV9 to TRBJ2-2, with D tentatively TRBD1 (6 bases). Trimming took 4 bases from V and 1 from J, leaving 8 bases between them. This CDR3 is built from 14 residues. In germline, CDR1 is SGDLS, CDR2 YYNGEE.

V is TRBV11-2 and J is TRBJ2-3, with 14 bases that match TRBD2. Unmatched junction bases numbered 14, after V lost 5 bases and J lost 4 bases. The V gene's germline CDR1 is SGHAT and CDR2 FQNNGV. The CDR3 spans 19 residues. In nucleotides, the CDR3 is TGTGCCAGCAGCCCTCGGCCGGGACTAGCGGGAGAGGGTGCAGATACGCAGTATTTT. It translates to CASSPRPGLAGEGADTQYF.

The V call is TRBV10-3, the J call TRBJ2-1; TRBD2 agrees at 14 bases. This CDR3 is built from 15 residues. In germline, CDR1 is ENHRY, CDR2 SYGVKD. After removal of 10 bases from V and 5 bases from J, the junction contained 7 bases not matched to a gene. The CDR3, as DNA: TGTGCCACCCAGGGACTAGCGGGAGTAAACAATGAGCAGTTCTTC. Its translation is CATQGLAGVNNEQFF.

The chain joins TRBV4-1 to TRBJ1-1; 9 bases line up with TRBD1. The V gene's germline CDR1 is MGHRA and CDR2 YSYEKL. V lost 1 base, J lost 1 base, and 1 base stayed unmatched. The CDR3 length is 15 residues. CDR3: CASSQGQGGNTEAFF. DNA of the CDR3: TGCGCCAGCAGCCAAGGACAGGGGGGGAACACTGAAGCTTTCTTT.

The CDR3: CASSLVWRGTDTQYF. The CDR3 DNA reads as TGTGCCAGCAGCTTAGTATGGCGGGGCACAGATACGCAGTATTTT. The chain employs TRBV7-2 and TRBJ2-3; possible D gene TRBD2, 5 bases. Germline V CDR1 and CDR2: SGHTA, FQGNSA. This CDR3 comprises 15 residues. V gave up 1 base and J gave up 1 base, with 9 bases separating them.

The V and J genes are TRBV4-3 and TRBJ2-1; 11 bases fit TRBD1. The CDR3 is 16 amino acids. Germline V CDR1 and CDR2: LGHNA, YSLEER. V lost 0 bases and J lost 7; bases outside the gene matches: 5. The CDR3 sequence: CASSQDEGQGGNEQFF. As DNA, the CDR3 is TGCGCCAGCAGCCAAGATGAGGGACAGGGGGGAAATGAGCAGTTCTTC.

The chain recombines TRBV29-1 with TRBJ2-3; 9 bases are shared with TRBD2. Per germline, CDR1 SQVTM and CDR2 ANQGSEA. V trimming: 6 bases; J trimming: 8 bases; junction bases outside the gene matches: 12. This CDR3 comprises 14 residues. CDR3 loop: CSVPGLAMSSTQYF. The CDR3, as DNA: TGCAGCGTGCCGGGACTAGCCATGTCATCTACGCAGTATTTT.

The chain links TRBV12-2 to TRBJ1-1. TRBV12-2 is designated a pseudogene. The CDR3 has 16 amino acids. CDR3 sequence: CASRPLTRITGREAFF. The CDR3 DNA follows: TGTGCAAGTCGCCCACTTACCCGTATCACGGGTAGAGAAGCTTTCTTT.

V is TRBV5-1 and J is TRBJ2-3; 9 nucleotides match TRBD2. In germline, CDR1 is SGHRS, CDR2 YFSETQ. V was clipped by 0 bases and J by 4 bases; unmatched bases: 3. The CDR3 spans 15 residues. The CDR3 DNA sequence: TGCGCCAGCAGCTTGGCCAAGCGGGAGGCAGATACGCAGTATTTT. Protein product: CASSLAKREADTQYF.

The chain joins TRBV4-3 to TRBJ1-2; 8 bases are shared with TRBD1. Per germline, CDR1 LGHNA and CDR2 YSLEER. J was trimmed by 4 bases and V by 1 base; bases with no gene match: 2. The CDR3 is 14 amino acids. CDR3 in DNA: TGCGCCAGCAGCCAAGTCCAGGGGGCCTATGGCTACACCTTC. Amino acid sequence: CASSQVQGAYGYTF.

This chain uses TRBV7-2 with TRBJ1-2, with D hard to call. V lost 1 base and J 1 base, leaving 7 bases between the germline ends. The CDR3 spans 14 residues. The germline CDR1 and CDR2 sequences are SGHTA and FQGNSA. The CDR3 region is CASSLGRYNYGYTF. CDR3 DNA: TGTGCCAGCAGCTTAGGTCGGTATAACTATGGCTACACCTTC.

The chain carries TRBV7-2 and TRBJ1-2; tentative D call: TRBD1 (6 bases). V lost 5 bases and J lost 8, with 12 bases in between. In germline, CDR1 is SGHTA, CDR2 FQGNSA. CDR3 length equals 12 residues. CDR3 in DNA: TGTGCCAGCAGCCCACAGGGTAGAGGCTACACCTTC. This translates into CASSPQGRGYTF.

This chain links TRBV7-9 with TRBJ1-1; D not resolved. The CDR3 consists of 13 residues. Per germline, CDR1 SEHNR and CDR2 FQNEAQ (reference sequence). V lost 5 bases to trimming and J lost 1 base, with 8 bases between them. CDR3 in DNA: TGTGCCAGCAGCCCCCCCGGGAACACTGAAGCTTTCTTT. As protein: CASSPPGNTEAFF.

The genes are TRBV24-1 and TRBJ1-6; 8 nucleotides line up with TRBD1. CDR3 length: 13 residues. V dropped 8 bases and J dropped 11; count of bases not matched to a gene: 7. Looked up from germline, CDR1 is KGHDR and CDR2 is SFDVKD. CDR3 sequence: CATNGQGMAPLHF. In nucleotides, the CDR3 is TGTGCCACCAATGGACAGGGAATGGCACCCCTCCACTTT.

The count of this clone is one. The chain has TRBV2 and TRBJ1-1; possible D gene TRBD1, 5 bases. CDR1 and CDR2 (germline): SNHLY, FYNNEI. V lost 5 bases, J lost 10 bases, and 17 bases lay in between. The CDR3 covers 13 residues. The CDR3: CASSTQGYGVAFF. Written as DNA, the CDR3 is TGTGCCAGCAGTACCCAGGGATATGGGGTAGCTTTCTTT.